The present T cell receptor (beta chain) was sequenced within a study of blood T cells in healthy people across ages. As for the study in general: About one barcoded beta molecule per two T cells was the capture yield of template switching.

Each sample provided at least 5 micrograms of extracted total RNA. Primed by a sample-barcoded 5' primer and a J-beta primer mix, a second PCR proceeded for roughly 6 to 12 cycles. Every cDNA was tagged by a template-switch adaptor with 12 random nucleotides. TCRdb passed the 5' RACE reads through MiXCR, listing each CDR3 protein once. The top ten hold around 18% of the sample, which has around 800,000 distinct CDR3 sequences, about half seen once. V dropped 0 bases and J dropped 3; count of bases not matched to a gene: 10. Germline loops: CDR1 SGHRS, CDR2 YFSETQ. This CDR3 has 17 residues. The J gene is TRBJ2-5, the V gene TRBV5-1, with 8 positions matching TRBD2. The sequencing input was blood. The sequence was obtained from a man older than 75 in good health. The CDR3 here is CASSLVGSVLAEETQYF. The DNA of the CDR3 is TGCGCCAGCAGCTTGGTAGGGTCAGTACTAGCGGAAGAGACCCAGTACTTC.